The 21 T cell receptor beta chains given below trace back to one sample, sequenced in a study of post-analysis software for immune sequencing data. These TCRs are of unknown antigen specificity. Each TCR beta cDNA library carried unique molecular identifiers. In TCRdb, the PCR reads were re-called with MiXCR into one record per CDR3 protein. The sample lists 250,000 to 300,000 distinct CDR3 sequences, 36% occurring once. General observations from the study: In patients, five or six TRBV segments were more frequent than in controls, with TRBV5-6, TRBV5-1 and TRBV20-1 among them.

The sample taken for sequencing was blood. The receptors derive from a girl aged 5 to 17 with multiple sclerosis.

This clonotype occurred a few times. A much larger clone lies one base from this, so it may be a read error. The chain links TRBV5-5 to TRBJ1-2, with D possibly being TRBD1 (6 bases). The CDR3 is made up of 14 amino acids. Germline loops: CDR1 SGHKS, CDR2 YYEKEE (reference sequence). The V end was cut by 3 bases, the J end by 1 base, with 10 bases between. The CDR3 is CASSWDTVNYGYTF. The CDR3 region has the DNA TGTGCCAGCAGCTGGGACACCGTTAACTATGGCTACACCTTC.

In the case of this clonotype: One junction end disagrees with the germline gene, perhaps due to a read error. The genes are TRBV18 and TRBJ1-6; D gene uncertain. Germline CDR1 reads KGHSH; CDR2 reads LQKENI. There are 16 residues in the CDR3. The CDR3 nucleotides are TGTGCCAGCTCACCACAGCAGCCCCGGATGGATTCACCCCCCCACTTT. Amino acids: CASSPQQPRMDSPPHF.

This clonotype was seen at least ten times. The chain couples TRBV12-3 or TRBV12-4 to TRBJ2-1, with 8 positions matching TRBD1. V lost 6 bases and J lost 8; bases outside the gene matches: 6. The length of the CDR3 is 13 residues. CDR3 residues: CASSPGQVYEQFF. CDR3 bases: TGTGCCAGCAGCCCGGGACAGGTCTATGAGCAGTTCTTC.

This clonotype was recorded a few times. The chain uses TRBV27 and TRBJ2-5; D might be TRBD1 or TRBD2, each matching 5 bases. The closer fit of TRBJ2-7 to the DNA end suggests the J call may be wrong. Germline lookup yields CDR1 MNHEY and CDR2 SMNVEV (reference sequence). The CDR3 sequence is 18 residues long. The CDR3 spells CASSPGEGADKSTYEQYF. The DNA of the CDR3 is TGTGCCAGCAGCCCCGGGGAAGGGGCCGACAAATCAACCTACGAGCAGTACTTC.

The CDR3: CSARDPRYEQYF. The CDR3 bases are TGCAGTGCTAGAGATCCCCGGTACGAGCAGTACTTC. This chain joins TRBV20-1 and TRBJ2-7; D gene ambiguous. In germline, CDR1 is DFQATT, CDR2 SNEGSKA (reference sequence). Between the trimmed V and J ends, which lost 0 bases and 4 bases, there was a span of 7 bases. The CDR3 has 12 residues.

This clonotype was observed at least ten times. The CDR3 DNA reads TGCGCCAGCAGCCCCCTGGGAGGGGGGGAATCTTTCTTT. Amino acid sequence: CASSPLGGGESFF. V and J are TRBV5-1 and TRBJ1-1; D might be TRBD1 (6 bases). This CDR3 region has 13 residues. CDR1 and CDR2 from the germline V gene are SGHRS and YFSETQ. Deletions cut 4 bases from V and 12 bases from J, with 19 bases between. The full variable domain, its missing parts supplied by reference TRBV5-1 and TRBJ1-1, is KAGVTQTPRYLIKTRGQQVTLSCSPISGHRSVSWYQQTPGQGLQFLFEYFSETQRNKGNFPGRFSGRQFSNSRSEMNVSTLELGDSALYLCASSPLGGGESFFGQGTRLTVV.

J is TRBJ1-1 and V is TRBV7-9; D possibly corresponds to TRBD1 (6 bases). Trimming cost V 5 bases and J 4 bases, with 17 bases left between them. The V gene's germline CDR1 is SEHNR and CDR2 FQNEAQ (reference sequence). The CDR3 runs to 15 residues. For the CDR3, the DNA is TGTGCCAGCAGCCGATCGACAGGTCGGGCCACTGAAGCTTTCTTT. This sequence encodes CASSRSTGRATEAFF.

This clonotype has a handful of counts. Just one base apart from a much larger clone, this may be a read error. The V and J genes are TRBV11-2 and TRBJ2-1; 8 positions agree with TRBD1. The closer fit of TRBJ2-7 to the DNA end suggests the J call may be wrong. The CDR3 contains 15 residues. Germline V gives CDR1 SGHAT, CDR2 FQNNGV. DNA for the CDR3: TGTGCCAGCAGCCTCGGACAGGGACCTTACAATGAGCAGTACTTC. This translates into CASSLGQGPYNEQYF.

This clonotype was counted ten times or more. The genes are TRBV18 and TRBJ2-1; D unresolved. The CDR3 consists of 15 residues. V lost 3 bases and J lost 2, with 11 bases in between. Germline lookup yields CDR1 KGHSH and CDR2 LQKENI. The CDR3 bases are TGTGCCAGCTCACCTCCGCAGTTAACCTACAATGAGCAGTTCTTC. Translating gives CASSPPQLTYNEQFF.

There are many counts of this clonotype. This chain links TRBV12-5 with TRBJ2-5; 13 bases line up with TRBD2. Germline V gene lookup returns CDR1 LGHNT and CDR2 FRNRAP. The CDR3 spans 15 residues. J was trimmed by 2 bases and V by 7 bases; bases with no gene match: 4. CDR3 sequence (DNA): TGTGCTAGTGCCAAGGGACTAGCGGGGCAAGAGACCCAGTACTTC. Translation gives CASAKGLAGQETQYF.

This clonotype was seen many times. The genes are TRBV12-3 or TRBV12-4 and TRBJ2-4; D remains ambiguous. V was cut by 5 bases and J by 3 bases, with 11 bases left in between. The CDR3 runs to 14 residues. The CDR3 spells CASSPGQFKNIQYF. CDR3 bases: TGTGCCAGCAGTCCCGGGCAGTTCAAAAACATTCAGTACTTC.

The chain employs TRBV2 and TRBJ2-3; TRBD1 might be the D (6 bases). Germline V gene sequence: CDR1 SNHLY, CDR2 FYNNEI. The germline V and J ends were trimmed by 4 bases and 2 bases, with 16 bases remaining between them. This CDR3 spans 16 amino acids. The CDR3 nucleotides read TGTGCCAGCAGTGTAGCTGGGCAGGGGTACACAGATACGCAGTATTTT. Translated, it gives CASSVAGQGYTDTQYF.

This clonotype has ten or more counts. The chain has TRBV12-3 or TRBV12-4 and TRBJ2-5; D possibly uses TRBD1 or TRBD2 (5 bases each). The CDR3 is made up of 15 amino acids. V dropped 3 bases and J dropped 2 bases, with 13 bases sitting between them. The CDR3 nucleotides are TGTGCCAGCAGTTTGTGGGGCTGGGGGCAAGAGACCCAGTACTTC. Translation gives CASSLWGWGQETQYF.

The chain carries TRBV6-5 and TRBJ1-3; D is undetermined. In germline, CDR1 is MNHEY, CDR2 SVGAGI. Trimming stripped 0 bases from V and 4 bases from J, with 10 bases between. The length of the CDR3 is 15 residues. The CDR3: CASSYSAAHGNTIYF. The CDR3 bases are TGTGCCAGCAGTTACTCGGCTGCCCACGGAAACACCATATATTTT.

This clonotype has a count of ten or more. The chain combines TRBV12-3 or TRBV12-4 with TRBJ2-7; D is uncertain. This CDR3 region has 10 residues. V was clipped by 6 bases and J by 4 bases, with 4 bases between them. The CDR3 region is CASSLYEQYF. Written as DNA, the CDR3 is TGTGCCAGCAGCTTGTACGAGCAGTACTTC.

There are many counts of this clonotype. The CDR3 reads CSAGLAGATNEQFF. CDR3 coding DNA: TGCAGTGCGGGACTAGCGGGAGCGACAAATGAGCAGTTCTTC. The genes are TRBV20-1 and TRBJ2-1; 14 nucleotides align to TRBD2. CDR1 is DFQATT, CDR2 SNEGSKA, per germline (reference sequence). After removal of 6 bases from V and 7 bases from J, the junction contained 5 bases not matched to a gene. This CDR3 is built from 14 residues.

The sample holds a few counts of this clonotype. Its ends do not fully match the called genes, so a read error is possible. This chain joins TRBV2 and TRBJ1-4; D uncertain. The CDR3 is 16 residues long. CDR1 is SNHLY and CDR2 is FYNNEI in the germline V gene. The CDR3 DNA is TGTGCCAGCAGTGAGGGCCGGTCGGCAACTAATGAAAAACGGTTTTTT. This codes for CASSEGRSATNEKRFF.

This clonotype was counted ten times or more. The chain carries TRBV12-3 or TRBV12-4 and TRBJ2-1; a weak D match, TRBD2 (6 bases). The germline V and J ends were trimmed by 7 bases and 3 bases, with 13 bases remaining between them. The CDR3 spans 14 residues. The CDR3 nucleotides read TGTGCCAGCACCGGGGGTAGCGTCTACAATGAGCAGTTCTTC. Translation gives CASTGGSVYNEQFF.

Only a few counts were recorded for this clonotype. The gene calls are TRBV30 and TRBJ1-5; tentatively, D is TRBD1 (5 bases). Germline-derived CDR1 and CDR2 are GTSNPN and SVGIG (reference sequence). The CDR3 spans 14 residues. Trimming took 5 bases from V and 0 from J, leaving 11 bases between them. This CDR3 reads CAWPGTYSNQPQHF. The CDR3 DNA reads TGTGCCTGGCCCGGGACGTATAGCAATCAGCCCCAGCATTTT.

The chain combines TRBV7-6 with TRBJ2-5; D tentatively fits TRBD1 or TRBD2 (5 bases each). This CDR3 contains 12 residues. Trimming took 5 bases from V and 13 from J, leaving 17 bases between them. Germline loops: CDR1 SGHVS, CDR2 FNYEAQ. CDR3 in DNA: TGTGCCAGCAGCACCGGGACGGGCTTGGGGTACTTC. Its protein is CASSTGTGLGYF.

The J gene is TRBJ2-3, the V gene TRBV7-2; D unresolved. V was trimmed by 5 bases and J by 2 bases, leaving 14 bases between them. CDR3 length: 15 residues. In germline, CDR1 is SGHTA, CDR2 FQGNSA. The chain's CDR3 is CASSPEPKYTDTQYF. CDR3 DNA: TGTGCCAGCAGCCCAGAGCCCAAGTACACAGATACGCAGTATTTT.